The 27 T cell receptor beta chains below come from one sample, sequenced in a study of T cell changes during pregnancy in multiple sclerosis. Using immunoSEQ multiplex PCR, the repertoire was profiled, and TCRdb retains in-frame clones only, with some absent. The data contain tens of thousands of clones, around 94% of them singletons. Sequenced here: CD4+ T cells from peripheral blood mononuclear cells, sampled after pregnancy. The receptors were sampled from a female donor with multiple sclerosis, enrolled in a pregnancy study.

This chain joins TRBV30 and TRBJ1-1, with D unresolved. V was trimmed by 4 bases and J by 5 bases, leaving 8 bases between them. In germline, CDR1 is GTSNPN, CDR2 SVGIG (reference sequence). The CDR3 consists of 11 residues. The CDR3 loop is CAWIQRTEAFF. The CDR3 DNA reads TGTGCCTGGATCCAGAGGACTGAAGCTTTCTTT.

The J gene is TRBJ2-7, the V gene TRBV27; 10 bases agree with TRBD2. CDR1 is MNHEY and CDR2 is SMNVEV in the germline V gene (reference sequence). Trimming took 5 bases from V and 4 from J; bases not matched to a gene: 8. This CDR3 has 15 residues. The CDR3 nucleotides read TGTGCCAGCAGTCGCCCGCTAGCGGGAGTATACGAGCAGTACTTC. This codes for CASSRPLAGVYEQYF.

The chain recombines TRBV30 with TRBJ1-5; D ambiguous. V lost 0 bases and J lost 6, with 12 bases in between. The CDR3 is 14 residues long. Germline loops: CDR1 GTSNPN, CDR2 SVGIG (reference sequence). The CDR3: CAWSVSGNLQPQHF. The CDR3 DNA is TGTGCCTGGAGTGTATCGGGGAACCTTCAGCCCCAGCATTTT.

CDR3 in amino acids: CASSRTTSGINEQYF. The CDR3 DNA sequence: TGTGCCAGCAGCCGGACGACTAGCGGGATCAACGAGCAGTACTTC. The chain couples TRBV11-1 to TRBJ2-7, with 11 bases fitting TRBD2. V was clipped by 5 bases and J by 5 bases; unmatched bases: 8. The length of the CDR3 is 15 residues. The V gene's germline CDR1 is SGHAT and CDR2 FQDESV (reference sequence).

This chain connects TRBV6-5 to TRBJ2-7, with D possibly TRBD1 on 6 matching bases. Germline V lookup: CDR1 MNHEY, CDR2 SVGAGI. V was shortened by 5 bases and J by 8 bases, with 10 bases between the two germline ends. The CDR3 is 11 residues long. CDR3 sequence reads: CASSRRGQQYF. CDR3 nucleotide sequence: TGTGCCAGCAGTCGCAGGGGCCAGCAGTACTTC.

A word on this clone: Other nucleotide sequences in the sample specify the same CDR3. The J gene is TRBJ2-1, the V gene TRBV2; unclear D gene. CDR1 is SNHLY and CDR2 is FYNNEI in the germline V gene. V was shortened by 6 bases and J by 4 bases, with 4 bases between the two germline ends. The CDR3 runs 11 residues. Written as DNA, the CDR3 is TGTGCCAGCAGCTTATACAATGAGCAGTTCTTC. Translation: CASSLYNEQFF. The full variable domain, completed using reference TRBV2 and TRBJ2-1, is EPEVTQTPSHQVTQMGQEVILRCVPISNHLYFYWYRQILGQKVEFLVSFYNNEISEKSEIFDDQFSVERPDGSNFTLKIRSTKLEDSAMYFCASSLYNEQFFGPGTRLTVL.

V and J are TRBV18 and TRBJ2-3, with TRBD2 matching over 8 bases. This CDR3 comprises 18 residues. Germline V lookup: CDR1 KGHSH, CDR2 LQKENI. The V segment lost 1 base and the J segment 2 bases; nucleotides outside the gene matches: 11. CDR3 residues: CASSPLGLGSSPTDTQYF. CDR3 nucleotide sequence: TGTGCCAGCTCACCACTGGGACTAGGGTCGAGTCCCACAGATACGCAGTATTTT.

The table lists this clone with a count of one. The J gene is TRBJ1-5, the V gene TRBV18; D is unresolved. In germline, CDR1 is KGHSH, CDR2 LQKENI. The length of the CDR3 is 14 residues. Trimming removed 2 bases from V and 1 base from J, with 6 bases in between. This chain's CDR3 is CASSPGLSNQPQHF. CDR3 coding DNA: TGTGCCAGCTCACCAGGGCTAAGCAATCAGCCCCAGCATTTT. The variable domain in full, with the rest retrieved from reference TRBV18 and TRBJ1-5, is NAGVMQNPRHLVRRRGQEARLRCSPMKGHSHVYWYRQLPEEGLKFMVYLQKENIIDESGMPKERFSAEFPKEGPSILRIQQVVRGDSAAYFCASSPGLSNQPQHFGDGTRLSIL.

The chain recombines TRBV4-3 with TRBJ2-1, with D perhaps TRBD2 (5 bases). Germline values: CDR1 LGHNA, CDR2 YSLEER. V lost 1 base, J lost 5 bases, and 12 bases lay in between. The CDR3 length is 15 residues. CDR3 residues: CASSQGPSGNNEQFF. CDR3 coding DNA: TGCGCCAGCAGCCAAGGGCCGTCGGGGAACAATGAGCAGTTCTTC.

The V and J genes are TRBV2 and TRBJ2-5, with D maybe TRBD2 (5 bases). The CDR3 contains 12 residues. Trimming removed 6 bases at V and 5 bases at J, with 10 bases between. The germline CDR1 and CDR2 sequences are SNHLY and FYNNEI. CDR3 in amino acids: CASRSEVETQYF. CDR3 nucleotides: TGTGCCAGCAGGTCGGAGGTGGAGACCCAGTACTTC.

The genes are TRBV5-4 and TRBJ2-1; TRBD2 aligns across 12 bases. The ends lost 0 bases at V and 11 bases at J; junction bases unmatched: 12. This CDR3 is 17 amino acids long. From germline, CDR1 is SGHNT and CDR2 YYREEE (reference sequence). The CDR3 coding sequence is TGTGCCAGCAGCTTGGCCTTGACTAGCGGGAGTCGGAGCAAGCAGTTCTTC. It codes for CASSLALTSGSRSKQFF.

The CDR3 region is CASASSGIEKLFF. CDR3 bases: TGTGCCAGCGCTAGTAGCGGAATTGAAAAACTGTTTTTT. This rearrangement joins TRBV6-1 to TRBJ1-4; no reliable D call. Germline V gene data show CDR1 as MNHNS and CDR2 as SASEGT. This CDR3 has 13 residues. V was clipped by 8 bases and J by 7 bases, with 14 bases between them.

The CDR3 nucleotides read TGTGCCTGGAGTGTAGGGATTGCAGGGGGCGCCTTTGGCTACACCTTC. It translates to CAWSVGIAGGAFGYTF. The chain joins TRBV30 to TRBJ1-2; 8 bases are shared with TRBD1. The CDR3 contains 16 residues. The junction had 13 bases not matched to a gene; V was cut back by 0 bases and J by 7 bases. Germline V gene lookup returns CDR1 GTSNPN and CDR2 SVGIG (reference sequence).

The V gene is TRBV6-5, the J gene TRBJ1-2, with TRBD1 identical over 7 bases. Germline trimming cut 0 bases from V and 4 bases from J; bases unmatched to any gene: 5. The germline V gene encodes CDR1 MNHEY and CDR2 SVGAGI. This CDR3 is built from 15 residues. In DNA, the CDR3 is TGTGCCAGCAGTTACTCGACAGGGAAGGTCTATGGCTACACCTTC. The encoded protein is CASSYSTGKVYGYTF.

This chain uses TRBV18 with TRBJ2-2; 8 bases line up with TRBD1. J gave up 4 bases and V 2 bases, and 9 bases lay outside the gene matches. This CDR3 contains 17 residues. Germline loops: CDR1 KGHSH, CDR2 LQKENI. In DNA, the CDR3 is TGTGCCAGCTCACCAGCTCTGGACAGGGCGCTCACCGGGGAGCTGTTTTTT. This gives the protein CASSPALDRALTGELFF.

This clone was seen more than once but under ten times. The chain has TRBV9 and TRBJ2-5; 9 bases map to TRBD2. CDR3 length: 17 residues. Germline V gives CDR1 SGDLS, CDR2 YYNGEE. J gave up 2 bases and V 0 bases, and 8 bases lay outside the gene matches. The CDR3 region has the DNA TGTGCCAGCAGCGTAGGGCTAGCGGGGAAAGAACAAGAGACCCAGTACTTC. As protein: CASSVGLAGKEQETQYF.

CDR3 region: CASSVSVLAASTDTQYF. The CDR3 region has the DNA TGTGCCAGCAGCGTTTCCGTCCTAGCAGCTAGCACAGATACGCAGTATTTT. This chain uses TRBV9 with TRBJ2-3; TRBD2 might be the D (5 bases). Germline V lookup: CDR1 SGDLS, CDR2 YYNGEE. The CDR3 runs to 17 residues. The germline V and J ends were trimmed by 2 bases and 0 bases, with 16 bases remaining between them.

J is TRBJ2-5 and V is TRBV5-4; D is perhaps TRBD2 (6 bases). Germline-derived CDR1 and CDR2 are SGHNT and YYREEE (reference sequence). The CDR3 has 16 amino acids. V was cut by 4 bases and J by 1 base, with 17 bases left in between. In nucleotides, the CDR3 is TGTGCCAGCAGCCCGGCGCCCGGGCGGGGCCAAGAGACCCAGTACTTC. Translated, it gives CASSPAPGRGQETQYF.

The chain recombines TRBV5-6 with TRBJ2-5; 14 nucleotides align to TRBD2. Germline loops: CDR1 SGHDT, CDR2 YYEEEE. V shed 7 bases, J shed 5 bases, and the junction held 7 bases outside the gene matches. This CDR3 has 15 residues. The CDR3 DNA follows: TGTGCCAGCGCCAGCCGACTAGCGGGAGGGGAGACCCAGTACTTC. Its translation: CASASRLAGGETQYF.

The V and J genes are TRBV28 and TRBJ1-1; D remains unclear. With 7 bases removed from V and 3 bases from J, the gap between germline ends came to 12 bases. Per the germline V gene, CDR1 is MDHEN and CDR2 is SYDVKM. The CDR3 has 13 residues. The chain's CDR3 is CASILYGDTEAFF. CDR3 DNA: TGTGCCAGCATTTTGTACGGGGACACTGAAGCTTTCTTT.

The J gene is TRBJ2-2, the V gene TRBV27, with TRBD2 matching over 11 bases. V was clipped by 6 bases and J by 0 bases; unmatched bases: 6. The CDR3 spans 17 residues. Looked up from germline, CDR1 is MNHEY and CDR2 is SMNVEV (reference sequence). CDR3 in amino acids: CASSPGLAATNTGELFF. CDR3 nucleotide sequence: TGTGCCAGCAGCCCGGGACTAGCGGCGACGAACACCGGGGAGCTGTTTTTT.

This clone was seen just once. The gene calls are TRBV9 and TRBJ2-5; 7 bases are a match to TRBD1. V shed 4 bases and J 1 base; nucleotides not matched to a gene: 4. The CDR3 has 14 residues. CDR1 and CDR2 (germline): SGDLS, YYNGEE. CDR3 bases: TGTGCCAGCAGCCGTAGGGACAGCCAAGAGACCCAGTACTTC. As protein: CASSRRDSQETQYF.

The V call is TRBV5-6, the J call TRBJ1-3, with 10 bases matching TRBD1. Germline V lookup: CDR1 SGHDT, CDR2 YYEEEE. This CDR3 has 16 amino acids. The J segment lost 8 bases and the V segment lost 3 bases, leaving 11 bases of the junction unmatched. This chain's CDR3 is CASSSILDRGGYTIYF. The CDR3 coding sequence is TGTGCCAGCAGCTCGATACTGGACAGGGGGGGGTACACCATATATTTT.

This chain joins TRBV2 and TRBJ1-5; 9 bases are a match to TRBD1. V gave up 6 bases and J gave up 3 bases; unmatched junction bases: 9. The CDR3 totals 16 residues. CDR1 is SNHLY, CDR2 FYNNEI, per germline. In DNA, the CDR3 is TGTGCCAGCAGCCCCGGGACAGGGCTTGCCAATCAGCCCCAGCATTTT. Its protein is CASSPGTGLANQPQHF.

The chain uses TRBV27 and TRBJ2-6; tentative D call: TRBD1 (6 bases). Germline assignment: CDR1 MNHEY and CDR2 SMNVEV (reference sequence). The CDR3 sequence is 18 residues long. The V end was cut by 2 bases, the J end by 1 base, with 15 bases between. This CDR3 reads CASSLDGGGMSGANVLTF. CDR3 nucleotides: TGTGCCAGCAGTTTAGATGGGGGCGGAATGTCTGGGGCCAACGTCCTGACTTTC. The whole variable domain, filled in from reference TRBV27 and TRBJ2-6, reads EAQVTQNPRYLITVTGKKLTVTCSQNMNHEYMSWYRQDPGLGLRQIYYSMNVEVTDKGDVPEGYKVSRKEKRNFPLILESPSPNQTSLYFCASSLDGGGMSGANVLTFGAGSRLTVL.

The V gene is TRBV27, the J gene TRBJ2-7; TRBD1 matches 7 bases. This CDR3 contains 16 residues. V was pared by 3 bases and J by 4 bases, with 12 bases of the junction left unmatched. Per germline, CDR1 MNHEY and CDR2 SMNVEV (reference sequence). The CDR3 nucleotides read TGTGCCAGCAGTTTTCTCGTTAGGGGGCCGGGGTACGAGCAGTACTTC. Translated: CASSFLVRGPGYEQYF.

The chain's CDR3 is CSAPGVEQYF. Written as DNA, the CDR3 is TGCAGTGCTCCAGGGGTCGAGCAGTACTTC. This chain links TRBV20-1 with TRBJ2-7, with D possibly matching TRBD1 (6 bases). This CDR3 has 10 residues. Germline assignment: CDR1 DFQATT and CDR2 SNEGSKA (reference sequence). Trimming left V 5 bases short and J 6 bases short, with 8 bases between.